The 13 T cell receptor beta chains below come from one sample, sequenced in a study of T cell changes during pregnancy in multiple sclerosis. The assay was immunoSEQ multiplex PCR, and TCRdb's table has in-frame clones only and misses some. The top ten hold around 0.5% of the sample, which has 40,000 to 45,000 clones, 85% to 90% seen once. This specimen was CD4+ T cells from peripheral blood mononuclear cells, taken in the first trimester of pregnancy. All receptors derive from a female donor with multiple sclerosis, enrolled in a pregnancy study.

V is TRBV6-1 and J is TRBJ1-2; the D gene is possibly TRBD1 (6 bases). This CDR3 region has 13 residues. V lost 11 bases to trimming and J lost 4 bases, with 17 bases between them. Germline V gene data show CDR1 as MNHNS and CDR2 as SASEGT. The CDR3 reads CASGGRARYGYTF. CDR3 nucleotide sequence: TGTGCCTCTGGGGGCAGGGCTCGCTATGGCTACACCTTC.

V and J are TRBV4-3 and TRBJ2-2, with D tentatively TRBD2 (6 bases). CDR3 length: 17 residues. The germline CDR1 and CDR2 sequences are LGHNA and YSLEER. V was shortened by 0 bases and J by 4 bases, with 15 bases between the two germline ends. CDR3 nucleotides: TGCGCCAGCAGCCAAGATGGAGGAGGGGCCGGCACCGGGGAGCTGTTTTTT. Its translation is CASSQDGGGAGTGELFF.

The rearrangement uses TRBV9 and TRBJ2-1; a possible D gene is TRBD2 (5 bases). This CDR3 has 15 amino acids. V was clipped by 0 bases and J by 5 bases, with 12 bases between them. Germline values: CDR1 SGDLS, CDR2 YYNGEE. This CDR3 is CASSVGYSGHNEQFF. In DNA, the CDR3 is TGTGCCAGCAGCGTAGGGTACAGCGGTCACAATGAGCAGTTCTTC.

The chain carries TRBV30 and TRBJ2-1; D unclear. V was shortened by 0 bases and J by 9 bases, with 12 bases between the two germline ends. Germline values: CDR1 GTSNPN, CDR2 SVGIG (reference sequence). The CDR3 is 13 amino acids. CDR3 amino acids: CAWSVLVPGEQFF. For the CDR3, the DNA is TGTGCCTGGAGTGTCTTGGTCCCGGGTGAGCAGTTCTTC.

The V and J genes are TRBV5-1 and TRBJ1-4; 8 bases align to TRBD1. Germline CDR1 reads SGHRS; CDR2 reads YFSETQ. The length of the CDR3 is 14 residues. V lost 4 bases to trimming and J lost 5 bases; unmatched junction nucleotides: 4. CDR3 residues: CASSLTGENEKLFF. Here the CDR3 DNA reads TGCGCCAGCAGCCTGACAGGGGAGAATGAAAAACTGTTTTTT. The entire variable domain, with the rest obtained from reference TRBV5-1 and TRBJ1-4, is as follows: KAGVTQTPRYLIKTRGQQVTLSCSPISGHRSVSWYQQTPGQGLQFLFEYFSETQRNKGNFPGRFSGRQFSNSRSEMNVSTLELGDSALYLCASSLTGENEKLFFGSGTQLSVL.

The chain recombines TRBV4-1 with TRBJ2-1, with 13 bases lining up with TRBD2. J was trimmed by 4 bases and V by 1 base; bases with no gene match: 7. Per the germline V gene, CDR1 is MGHRA and CDR2 is YSYEKL. The CDR3 length is 18 residues. Here the CDR3 reads CASSQVDMGLAGYNEQFF. The CDR3 DNA reads as TGCGCCAGCAGCCAAGTTGACATGGGACTAGCGGGATACAATGAGCAGTTCTTC.

The rearrangement links TRBV7-9 to TRBJ2-7; 7 nucleotides agree with TRBD1. V lost 1 base and J lost 3; bases outside the gene matches: 9. Looked up from germline, CDR1 is SEHNR and CDR2 is FQNEAQ (reference sequence). CDR3 size: 16 residues. CDR3: CASSLGTGRLLYEQYF. CDR3 sequence (DNA): TGTGCCAGCAGCTTAGGGACAGGACGATTACTCTACGAGCAGTACTTC.

This sequence joins TRBV4-1 and TRBJ2-7; D remains ambiguous. CDR1 and CDR2 from the germline V gene are MGHRA and YSYEKL. The CDR3 runs to 14 residues. Trimming took off 1 base at V and 4 bases at J, with 11 bases between the two ends. CDR3 sequence (DNA): TGCGCCAGCAGCCAAGCGATAACAGCATACGAGCAGTACTTC. This translates into CASSQAITAYEQYF.

The gene calls are TRBV5-4 and TRBJ1-2; D perhaps matches TRBD1 (6 bases). The CDR3 is 13 residues long. V shed 0 bases and J shed 8 bases, with 11 bases lying between them. CDR1 SGHNT and CDR2 YYREEE come from the germline V gene (reference sequence). The CDR3 bases are TGTGCCAGCAGCTTGGATGGGCAGGGGGGCTACACCTTC. Amino acid sequence: CASSLDGQGGYTF.

The genes are TRBV30 and TRBJ2-1; 8 bases are a match to TRBD2. The junction had 6 bases not matched to a gene; V was cut back by 8 bases and J by 3 bases. This CDR3 spans 13 amino acids. Germline-derived CDR1 and CDR2 are GTSNPN and SVGIG (reference sequence). CDR3: CASEREHYNEQFF. Written as DNA, the CDR3 is TGTGCCAGTGAGCGGGAGCACTACAATGAGCAGTTCTTC.

The V and J genes are TRBV25-1 and TRBJ2-7, with 16 nucleotides matching TRBD2. Germline lookup yields CDR1 MGHDK and CDR2 SYGVNS. V was pared by 3 bases and J by 4 bases, with 9 bases of the junction left unmatched. The CDR3 runs 18 residues. CDR3 protein: CASSEPGTSGRAYYEQYF. CDR3 bases: TGTGCCAGCAGTGAGCCCGGGACTAGCGGGAGGGCCTATTACGAGCAGTACTTC.

CDR3 sequence reads: CASSSPWTGSETQYF. CDR3 nucleotides: TGTGCCAGCAGTTCTCCCTGGACAGGTTCTGAGACCCAGTACTTC. This sequence joins TRBV28 and TRBJ2-5, with 7 bases identical to TRBD1. V was clipped by 4 bases and J by 5 bases; unmatched bases: 10. Per the germline V gene, CDR1 is MDHEN and CDR2 is SYDVKM. The CDR3 spans 15 residues.

The chain combines TRBV9 with TRBJ1-1; 9 bases match TRBD1. V shed 4 bases, J shed 1 base, and the junction held 8 bases outside the gene matches. Germline V gene sequence: CDR1 SGDLS, CDR2 YYNGEE. The CDR3 consists of 16 residues. The CDR3 protein is CASSPRTGAGNTEAFF. In nucleotides, the CDR3 is TGTGCCAGCAGCCCTCGGACAGGGGCAGGGAACACTGAAGCTTTCTTT.